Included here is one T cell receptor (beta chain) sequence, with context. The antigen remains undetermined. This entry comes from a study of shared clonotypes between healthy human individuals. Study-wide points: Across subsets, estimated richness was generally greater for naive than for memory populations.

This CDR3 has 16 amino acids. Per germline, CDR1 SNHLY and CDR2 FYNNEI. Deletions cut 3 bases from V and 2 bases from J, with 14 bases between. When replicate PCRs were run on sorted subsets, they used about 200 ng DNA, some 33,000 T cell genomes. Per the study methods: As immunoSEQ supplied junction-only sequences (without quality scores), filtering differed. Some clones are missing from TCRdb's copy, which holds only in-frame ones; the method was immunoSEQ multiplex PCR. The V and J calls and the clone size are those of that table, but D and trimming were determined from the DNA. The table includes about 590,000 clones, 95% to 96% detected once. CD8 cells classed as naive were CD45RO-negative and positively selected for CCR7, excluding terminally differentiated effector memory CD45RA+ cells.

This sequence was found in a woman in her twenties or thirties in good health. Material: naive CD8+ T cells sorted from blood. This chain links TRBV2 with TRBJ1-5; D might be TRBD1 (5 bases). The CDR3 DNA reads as TGTGCCAGCAGTGACCCAAGGGGTGGTGGCAATCAGCCCCAGCATTTT. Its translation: CASSDPRGGGNQPQHF. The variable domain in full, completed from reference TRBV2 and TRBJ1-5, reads EPEVTQTPSHQVTQMGQEVILRCVPISNHLYFYWYRQILGQKVEFLVSFYNNEISEKSEIFDDQFSVERPDGSNFTLKIRSTKLEDSAMYFCASSDPRGGGNQPQHFGDGTRLSIL.